The T cell receptor (beta chain) under discussion was sequenced for a study of shared clonotypes between healthy human individuals. Worth noting for this clone: Its antigen remains unidentified.

V was clipped by 1 base and J by 4 bases, with 10 bases between them. The CDR3 runs 14 residues. In germline, CDR1 is SGHTA, CDR2 FQGTGA. Genomic DNA (from each subset) was split evenly across several immunoSEQ plates. TCRdb's copy holds only in-frame clones and misses some; the assay was immunoSEQ multiplex PCR. The sample comprises roughly 1.5 million clones, approximately 98% of which are singletons, and roughly 0.4% rests with the top ten. Overall study results and limits: The naive CD4 repertoires of several donors were compared, and approximately 4.5% of clonotypes were shared. Against clonotypes common to all four donors, non-shared ones had lower generation probabilities.

V and J are TRBV7-3 and TRBJ1-1; D ambiguous. The TCR sequence derives from a man aged 25 to 45 in good health. The sample was naive CD4+ T cells sorted from blood. Subset described: CD45RA+ positively selected. DNA for the CDR3: TGTGCCAGCAGCTTAATCGAGGGCAGCACTGAAGCTTTCTTT. It codes for CASSLIEGSTEAFF.